The 21 T cell receptor beta chains below were found in one sample sequenced in a study of T cell responses to AZD1222 COVID-19 vaccine. Profiling relied on immunoSEQ multiplex PCR, and the TCRdb table lists in-frame clones only, not all of them. This table holds around 160,000 clones, about 92% found once. This specimen was peripheral blood, taken on day 0 of AZD1222 vaccination. These TCRs come from an adult in good health.

The genes are TRBV7-2 and TRBJ1-3, with D uncertain. V was trimmed by 1 base and J by 0 bases, leaving 4 bases between them. This CDR3 region has 14 residues. Germline V lookup: CDR1 SGHTA, CDR2 FQGNSA. CDR3 DNA sequence: TGTGCCAGCAGCTTAGGATCCTCTGGAAACACCATATATTTT. Protein sequence: CASSLGSSGNTIYF.

This chain joins TRBV15 and TRBJ1-1; D gene ambiguous. Germline CDR1 is LNHNV and CDR2 is YYDKDF (reference sequence). The CDR3 is 14 amino acids. V was shortened by 1 base and J by 1 base, with 7 bases between the two germline ends. The chain's CDR3 is CATSRGAPNTEAFF. The CDR3 nucleotides read TGTGCCACCAGCAGAGGGGCCCCGAACACTGAAGCTTTCTTT.

V is TRBV6-2 or TRBV6-3 and J is TRBJ1-3, with no clear D. Germline V gene lookup returns CDR1 MNHEY and CDR2 SVGEGT. Trimming removed 0 bases from V and 7 bases from J, with 13 bases in between. The CDR3 length is 15 residues. This CDR3 is CASSYSSTGGNTIYF. CDR3 DNA: TGTGCCAGCAGTTACTCGAGCACCGGAGGGAACACCATATATTTT.

The chain joins TRBV7-9 to TRBJ2-3, with a possible D match to TRBD2 (6 bases). The CDR3 runs to 14 residues. Germline CDR1 and CDR2: SEHNR and FQNEAQ (reference sequence). V gave up 3 bases and J gave up 4 bases, with 11 bases separating them. CDR3 bases: TGTGCCAGCAGCTTTTACGCGGGGTCAGATACGCAGTATTTT. Protein sequence: CASSFYAGSDTQYF.

DNA for the CDR3: TGTGCCAGCAGTTACTCATCAGTGGGTGAAAAACTGTTTTTT. Its translation: CASSYSSVGEKLFF. The J gene is TRBJ1-4, the V gene TRBV6-6; no reliable D call. Trimming removed 0 bases at V and 7 bases at J, with 9 bases between. Germline values: CDR1 MNHNY, CDR2 SVGAGI (reference sequence). This CDR3 has 14 amino acids.

This clone was detected only a few times. The chain uses TRBV2 and TRBJ1-4; D uncertain. This CDR3 is 14 amino acids long. Per the germline V gene, CDR1 is SNHLY and CDR2 is FYNNEI. V lost 3 bases to trimming and J lost 3 bases, with 8 bases between them. CDR3 loop: CASSDRVANEKLFF. The CDR3 region has the DNA TGTGCCAGCAGTGATAGGGTGGCTAATGAAAAACTGTTTTTT.

The chain is built from TRBV11-3 and TRBJ2-1; D is possibly TRBD2 (6 bases). The ends were cut back, 4 bases at V and 2 bases at J, with 12 bases in the middle. The CDR3 covers 15 residues. Germline CDR1 SGHNT, CDR2 YENEEA. The CDR3: CASSSGRGTYNEQFF. The DNA of the CDR3 is TGTGCCAGCAGCTCAGGGCGGGGTACCTACAATGAGCAGTTCTTC.

The chain carries TRBV7-8 and TRBJ1-4; no firm D call. The germline V and J ends were trimmed by 4 bases and 0 bases, with 18 bases remaining between them. The CDR3 runs 18 residues. Per the germline V gene, CDR1 is SGHVS and CDR2 is FQNEAQ. The CDR3 is CASSSRRWVPTTNEKLFF. CDR3 DNA sequence: TGTGCCAGCAGCTCGCGAAGATGGGTGCCCACAACTAATGAAAAACTGTTTTTT.

The J gene is TRBJ1-2, the V gene TRBV19, with a weak D call TRBD1 (6 bases). Germline assignment: CDR1 LNHDA and CDR2 SQIVND (reference sequence). V was shortened by 4 bases and J by 4 bases, with 10 bases between the two germline ends. CDR3 length: 13 residues. The chain's CDR3 is CASSTGARYGYTF. CDR3 nucleotides: TGTGCCAGTAGTACAGGGGCCCGCTATGGCTACACCTTC.

Only one count was recorded for this clone. The chain joins TRBV25-1 to TRBJ2-7, with a possible D match to TRBD1 (6 bases). Germline values: CDR1 MGHDK, CDR2 SYGVNS. Trimming shortened V by 0 bases and J by 9 bases, and 12 bases separated the two germline ends. The length of the CDR3 is 13 residues. Here the CDR3 reads CASSEYVGAGQYF. CDR3 DNA: TGTGCCAGCAGTGAATATGTGGGGGCAGGGCAGTACTTC.

The genes are TRBV7-2 and TRBJ2-1; 9 bases are shared with TRBD2. After removal of 5 bases from V and 2 bases from J, the junction contained 4 bases not matched to a gene. The CDR3 is 15 amino acids. CDR1 is SGHTA and CDR2 is FQGNSA in the germline V gene. In nucleotides, the CDR3 is TGTGCCAGCAGCATCCTAGCGGGGCCCTACAATGAGCAGTTCTTC. It translates to CASSILAGPYNEQFF.

This chain links TRBV19 with TRBJ1-5; 7 nucleotides align to TRBD1. This CDR3 is 16 amino acids long. The ends lost 6 bases at V and 2 bases at J; junction bases unmatched: 10. Germline CDR1 LNHDA, CDR2 SQIVND (reference sequence). The DNA of the CDR3 is TGTGCCAGTAGGAGCGCCAGGGGGAGAGGCAATCAGCCCCAGCATTTT. It translates to CASRSARGRGNQPQHF. The whole variable domain, remainder taken from reference TRBV19 and TRBJ1-5, is DGGITQSPKYLFRKEGQNVTLSCEQNLNHDAMYWYRQDPGQGLRLIYYSQIVNDFQKGDIAEGYSVSREKKESFPLTVTSAQKNPTAFYLCASRSARGRGNQPQHFGDGTRLSIL.

This chain uses TRBV7-6 with TRBJ1-5; perhaps TRBD1 as D (6 bases). Per the germline V gene, CDR1 is SGHVS and CDR2 is FNYEAQ. The CDR3 length is 15 residues. V was cut by 1 base and J by 1 base, with 8 bases left in between. DNA of the CDR3: TGTGCCAGCAGCTTAGGAGGGGGAAGCAATCAGCCCCAGCATTTT. This translates into CASSLGGGSNQPQHF.

The CDR3 DNA is TGTGCCAGCGCCGGGAAGTCTTATAGCAATCAGCCCCAGCATTTT. Encoded protein: CASAGKSYSNQPQHF. The chain joins TRBV19 to TRBJ1-5; D remains ambiguous. Germline loops: CDR1 LNHDA, CDR2 SQIVND (reference sequence). V lost 9 bases and J lost 0, with 15 bases in between. The CDR3 has 15 residues.

The gene calls are TRBV5-1 and TRBJ2-7, with TRBD1 matching 8 bases. CDR1 and CDR2 from the germline V gene are SGHRS and YFSETQ. The V gene end was trimmed by 0 bases and the J gene end by 6 bases; junction bases not matched to a gene: 5. The CDR3 consists of 14 residues. The CDR3 bases are TGCGCCAGCAGCTTGGACACAGGGGGTGGCGAGCAGTACTTC. This translates into CASSLDTGGGEQYF.

The chain's CDR3 is CASNAQGVGEAFF. The CDR3 nucleotides read TGTGCCAGTAACGCACAGGGGGTGGGTGAAGCTTTCTTT. The chain recombines TRBV19 with TRBJ1-1; 8 bases match TRBD1. In germline, CDR1 is LNHDA, CDR2 SQIVND (reference sequence). The CDR3 runs 13 residues. J lost 7 bases, V lost 7 bases, and 8 bases had no gene match.

The V and J genes are TRBV18 and TRBJ2-3; D is possibly TRBD2 (6 bases). Trimming shortened V by 3 bases and J by 4 bases, and 23 bases separated the two germline ends. Germline loops: CDR1 KGHSH, CDR2 LQKENI. This CDR3 has 18 residues. CDR3 residues: CASSPTRGVRTIPDTQYF. DNA of the CDR3: TGTGCCAGCTCACCGACGCGGGGTGTTAGAACTATTCCAGATACGCAGTATTTT.

The chain joins TRBV6-5 to TRBJ2-5; D unresolved. V was pared by 7 bases and J by 1 base, with 13 bases between. There are 14 residues in the CDR3. Germline V gene lookup returns CDR1 MNHEY and CDR2 SVGAGI. The CDR3 sequence is CASISYSLQETQYF. The CDR3 nucleotides are TGTGCCAGCATAAGCTACAGCCTCCAAGAGACCCAGTACTTC.

The chain is built from TRBV7-9 and TRBJ1-1; perhaps TRBD1 as D (6 bases). V lost 7 bases, J lost 6 bases, and 15 bases lay in between. The CDR3 runs 13 residues. Germline assignment: CDR1 SEHNR and CDR2 FQNEAQ (reference sequence). CDR3 DNA sequence: TGTGCCAGCACTGGGGGGCTTGAGGCTGAAGCTTTCTTT. Translation gives CASTGGLEAEAFF.

The rearrangement uses TRBV29-1 and TRBJ1-2, with 7 bases lining up with TRBD1. The V and J ends lost 6 bases and 5 bases, in that order; junction bases with no gene match: 9. Germline CDR1 is SQVTM and CDR2 is ANQGSEA. CDR3 size: 13 residues. CDR3 sequence: CSVAGGGTYGYTF. The CDR3 coding sequence is TGCAGCGTGGCAGGGGGAGGAACGTATGGCTACACCTTC. Full variable domain (outside the CDR3, taken from reference TRBV29-1 and TRBJ1-2): SAVISQKPSRDICQRGTSLTIQCQVDSQVTMMFWYRQQPGQSLTLIATANQGSEATYESGFVIDKFPISRPNLTFSTLTVSNMSPEDSSIYLCSVAGGGTYGYTFGSGTRLTVV.

The CDR3 is CASSENFKGNTIYF. The CDR3, as DNA: TGTGCCAGCAGTGAAAACTTCAAGGGAAACACCATATATTTT. The V gene is TRBV2, the J gene TRBJ1-3; D remains unclear. Germline CDR1 SNHLY, CDR2 FYNNEI. Trimming pared 2 bases from V and 4 bases from J, leaving 9 bases between. CDR3 length equals 14 residues.